This is a list of T cell receptor beta chains from one sample in a study of cytomegalovirus exposure and HLA in healthy donors. Libraries were prepared by immunoSEQ multiplex PCR; TCRdb keeps only in-frame clonotypes and omits some of them. The data show approximately 100,000 clones, 60% to 80% seen once. Sequencing used PBMCs. Receptors originate from a woman aged 18-29 years in good health and CMV-seropositive. Each CDR3 is given with its conserved first and last residue. The D gene is left open where the match is weak. Size tells how often a clone was seen (once, few, many) or the class of an expanded clone, and some rows leave it out.

J: TRBJ2-4; D: TRBD2; V: TRBV4-3; size: -; length: 16; CDR3: CASSQETSGGPNIQYF; DNA: TGCGCCAGCAGCCAAGAAACTAGCGGGGGGCCCAACATTCAGTACTTC
J: TRBJ1-2; D: -; V: TRBV27; size: -; length: 13; CDR3: CASSLLSGVGYTF; DNA: TGTGCCAGCAGTTTACTGTCGGGGGTTGGCTACACCTTC
J: TRBJ2-5; D: -; V: TRBV5-6; size: once; length: 15; CDR3: CASSLQSNFQGTQYF; DNA: TGTGCCAGCAGCCTACAGTCAAACTTTCAAGGGACCCAGTACTTC
J: TRBJ1-4; D: -; V: TRBV6-1; size: -; length: 14; CDR3: CASSWNRETEKLFF; DNA: TGTGCCAGCAGTTGGAACCGGGAGACCGAAAAACTGTTTTTT
J: TRBJ1-2; D: TRBD1; V: TRBV27; size: few; length: 19; CDR3: CASGDYPIKDRGFFSGYTF; DNA: TGTGCCAGCGGTGACTACCCGATCAAGGACAGGGGGTTTTTTAGTGGCTACACCTTC
J: TRBJ2-3; D: TRBD2; V: TRBV6-5; size: -; length: 15; CDR3: CASRGLAASTDTQYF; DNA: TGTGCCAGCAGAGGACTAGCGGCAAGCACAGATACGCAGTATTTT
J: TRBJ2-5; D: TRBD1; V: TRBV5-8; size: -; length: 13; CDR3: CASSADRGLTQYF; DNA: TGTGCCAGCAGCGCGGACAGGGGGTTGACCCAGTACTTC
J: TRBJ1-5; D: TRBD1; V: TRBV30; size: -; length: 14; CDR3: CAATTGTANQPQHF; DNA: TGTGCCGCGACGACAGGGACCGCCAATCAGCCCCAGCATTTT
J: TRBJ2-7; D: TRBD2; V: TRBV6-5; size: once; length: 14; CDR3: CASKLAYSSYEQYF; DNA: TGTGCCAGCAAACTAGCGTACAGCTCCTACGAGCAGTACTTC
J: TRBJ2-4; D: -; V: TRBV19; size: -; length: 13; CDR3: CASQDNAINIQYF; DNA: TGTGCCAGCCAAGATAACGCGATCAACATTCAGTACTTC
J: TRBJ2-1; D: TRBD2; V: TRBV9; size: -; length: 15; CDR3: CASSSPSGTYNEQFF; DNA: TGTGCCAGCAGCTCCCCTAGCGGTACCTACAATGAGCAGTTCTTC
J: TRBJ1-2; D: TRBD1; V: TRBV5-4; size: -; length: 16; CDR3: CASSLDGQGLSYGYTF; DNA: TGTGCCAGCAGCTTGGATGGACAGGGATTGAGCTATGGCTACACCTTC
J: TRBJ1-2; D: -; V: TRBV7-9; size: -; length: 12; CDR3: CASSLQGGGYTF; DNA: TGTGCCAGCAGCTTACAGGGTGGCGGCTACACCTTC
J: TRBJ2-7; D: TRBD1; V: TRBV7-9; size: -; length: 17; CDR3: CASSASGRTGGEDEQYF; DNA: TGTGCCAGCAGCGCTAGCGGAAGGACAGGGGGTGAGGACGAGCAGTACTTC